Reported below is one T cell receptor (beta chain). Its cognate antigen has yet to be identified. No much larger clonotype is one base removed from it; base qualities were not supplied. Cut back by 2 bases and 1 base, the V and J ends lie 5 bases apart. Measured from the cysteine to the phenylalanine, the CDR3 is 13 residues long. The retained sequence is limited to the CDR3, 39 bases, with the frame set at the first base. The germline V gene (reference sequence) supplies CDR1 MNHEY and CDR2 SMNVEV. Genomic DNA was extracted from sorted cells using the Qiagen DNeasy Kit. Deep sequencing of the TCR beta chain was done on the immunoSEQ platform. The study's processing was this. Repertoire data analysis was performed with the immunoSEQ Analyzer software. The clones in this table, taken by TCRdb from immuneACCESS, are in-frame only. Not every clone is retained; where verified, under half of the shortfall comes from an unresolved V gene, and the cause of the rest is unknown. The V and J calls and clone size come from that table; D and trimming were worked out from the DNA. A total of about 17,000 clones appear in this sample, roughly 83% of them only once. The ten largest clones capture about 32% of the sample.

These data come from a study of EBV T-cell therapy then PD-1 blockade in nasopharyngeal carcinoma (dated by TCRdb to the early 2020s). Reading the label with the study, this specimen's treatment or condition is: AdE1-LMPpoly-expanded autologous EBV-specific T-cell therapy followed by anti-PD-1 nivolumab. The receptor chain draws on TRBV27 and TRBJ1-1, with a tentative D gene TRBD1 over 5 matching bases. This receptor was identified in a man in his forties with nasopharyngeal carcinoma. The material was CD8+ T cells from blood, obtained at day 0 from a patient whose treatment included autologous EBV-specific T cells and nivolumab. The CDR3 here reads CASSLQGNTEAFF. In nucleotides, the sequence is TGTGCCAGCAGTTTACAGGGGAACACTGAAGCTTTCTTT.